These T cell receptor beta chains were read from a single sample in a study of T-cell reconstitution after alpha-beta-depleted transplantation in children. TCRdb ran MiXCR on the PCR reads and lists one entry per CDR3 protein. The repertoire includes approximately 1,000,000 distinct CDR3 sequences, roughly 29% of them detected once, and more than 25% sits in the top ten. This material consisted of PBMCs, mostly from graft donor cells, taken 360 days after TCRalphabeta/CD19-depleted stem cell transplant. The receptors shown here come from a boy under two years old who had a stem cell transplant for SCID, so the T cells may come from the graft donor. Both conserved end residues are part of each CDR3. D genes are given only for firm matches. The size of a clone is reported for some rows only, either as once, few or many, or as a class for expanded clones.

clone size: few
V gene: TRBV4-2
J gene: TRBJ2-1
D gene: .
CDR3 protein: CASSLQTHNEQFF
CDR3 DNA: TGTGCCAGCAGCCTTCAGACCCACAATGAGCAGTTCTTC

clone size: .
V gene: TRBV9
J gene: TRBJ2-1
D gene: .
CDR3 protein: CASSAQGQPYNEQFF
CDR3 DNA: TGTGCCAGCAGCGCCCAGGGCCAACCCTACAATGAGCAGTTCTTC

clone size: .
V gene: TRBV6-2/TRBV6-3
J gene: TRBJ1-1
D gene: .
CDR3 protein: CASSTIARGRNTEAFF
CDR3 DNA: TGTGCCAGCAGTACGATAGCCCGGGGGCGGAACACTGAAGCTTTCTTT

clone size: .
V gene: TRBV9
J gene: TRBJ1-1
D gene: .
CDR3 protein: CASSVSGHTEAFF
CDR3 DNA: TGTGCCAGCAGCGTAAGTGGACACACTGAAGCTTTCTTT

clone size: .
V gene: TRBV7-9
J gene: TRBJ2-3
D gene: .
CDR3 protein: CASSHGGEGGTDTQYF
CDR3 DNA: TGTGCCAGCAGCCATGGAGGAGAAGGAGGCACAGATACGCAGTATTTT

clone size: few
V gene: TRBV12-3/TRBV12-4
J gene: TRBJ2-7
D gene: .
CDR3 protein: CASSPGTPGEQYF
CDR3 DNA: TGTGCCAGCAGTCCCGGGACTCCGGGTGAGCAGTACTTC

clone size: few
V gene: TRBV6-2/TRBV6-3
J gene: TRBJ2-3
D gene: TRBD2
CDR3 protein: CASSDGLAGTDTQYF
CDR3 DNA: TGTGCCAGCAGCGACGGACTAGCGGGCACAGATACGCAGTATTTT

clone size: few
V gene: TRBV4-2
J gene: TRBJ2-3
D gene: TRBD1
CDR3 protein: CASSQPGQTDTQYF
CDR3 DNA: TGTGCCAGCAGCCAACCGGGACAGACAGATACGCAGTATTTT

clone size: few
V gene: TRBV5-6
J gene: TRBJ2-5
D gene: .
CDR3 protein: CASSEDTQETQYF
CDR3 DNA: TGTGCCAGCAGCGAGGACACGCAAGAGACCCAGTACTTC

clone size: few
V gene: TRBV4-3
J gene: TRBJ2-1
D gene: .
CDR3 protein: CASSQGWESYNEQFF
CDR3 DNA: TGCGCCAGCAGCCAGGGTTGGGAGTCCTACAATGAGCAGTTCTTC

clone size: many
V gene: TRBV5-1
J gene: TRBJ1-5
D gene: .
CDR3 protein: CASSLYGLESNQPQHF
CDR3 DNA: TGCGCCAGCAGCTTGTACGGACTGGAAAGCAATCAGCCCCAGCATTTT

clone size: .
V gene: TRBV4-1
J gene: TRBJ1-1
D gene: TRBD1
CDR3 protein: CASSQAELTGVEAFF
CDR3 DNA: TGCGCCAGCAGCCAAGCGGAACTTACAGGGGTTGAAGCTTTCTTT

clone size: .
V gene: TRBV20-1
J gene: TRBJ2-7
D gene: .
CDR3 protein: CSARTHTGSYEQYF
CDR3 DNA: TGCAGTGCTAGAACTCACACCGGCTCCTACGAGCAGTACTTC

clone size: few
V gene: TRBV29-1
J gene: TRBJ2-5
D gene: .
CDR3 protein: CSFSGRGVVETQYF
CDR3 DNA: TGCAGCTTTTCCGGACGTGGGGTGGTAGAGACCCAGTACTTC

clone size: .
V gene: TRBV4-1
J gene: TRBJ2-5
D gene: TRBD2
CDR3 protein: CASSSSGAASGQETQYF
CDR3 DNA: TGCGCCAGCAGCTCCTCGGGGGCGGCTAGCGGGCAAGAGACCCAGTACTTC

clone size: .
V gene: TRBV5-1
J gene: TRBJ1-1
D gene: TRBD1
CDR3 protein: CASSSTGMNTEAFF
CDR3 DNA: TGCGCCAGCAGCTCGACAGGGATGAACACTGAAGCTTTCTTT

clone size: .
V gene: TRBV11-1
J gene: TRBJ2-7
D gene: TRBD1
CDR3 protein: CASSYDRGGQYF
CDR3 DNA: TGTGCCAGCAGTTACGACAGGGGGGGGCAGTACTTC

clone size: few
V gene: TRBV4-1
J gene: TRBJ2-1
D gene: .
CDR3 protein: CASSGPLRTSNEQFF
CDR3 DNA: TGCGCCAGCAGCGGGCCCCTTAGGACTTCCAATGAGCAGTTCTTC

clone size: .
V gene: TRBV18
J gene: TRBJ2-7
D gene: TRBD2
CDR3 protein: CASSPGLVSSYEQYF
CDR3 DNA: TGTGCCAGCTCACCGGGACTAGTGAGCTCCTACGAGCAGTACTTC

clone size: .
V gene: TRBV5-1
J gene: TRBJ2-1
D gene: TRBD2
CDR3 protein: CASSLPGTSGDNEQFF
CDR3 DNA: TGCGCCAGCAGCTTACCCGGGACTAGCGGGGACAATGAGCAGTTCTTC

clone size: .
V gene: TRBV11-2
J gene: TRBJ1-3
D gene: .
CDR3 protein: CASSLFTAGPTSGNTIYF
CDR3 DNA: TGTGCCAGCAGCCTGTTTACCGCCGGCCCGACCTCTGGAAACACCATATATTTT

clone size: .
V gene: TRBV27
J gene: TRBJ1-1
D gene: .
CDR3 protein: CASSPMGRYTEAFF
CDR3 DNA: TGTGCCAGCAGCCCCATGGGCCGGTACACTGAAGCTTTCTTT